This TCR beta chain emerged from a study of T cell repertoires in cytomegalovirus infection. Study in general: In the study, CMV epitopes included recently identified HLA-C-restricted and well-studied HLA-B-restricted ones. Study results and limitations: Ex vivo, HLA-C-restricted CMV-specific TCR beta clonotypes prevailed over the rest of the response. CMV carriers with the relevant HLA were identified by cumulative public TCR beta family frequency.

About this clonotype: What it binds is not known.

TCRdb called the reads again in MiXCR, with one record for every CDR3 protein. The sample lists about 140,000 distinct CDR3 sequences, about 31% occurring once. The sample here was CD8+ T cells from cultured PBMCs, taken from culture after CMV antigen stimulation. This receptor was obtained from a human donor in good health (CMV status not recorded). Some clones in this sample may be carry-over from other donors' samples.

The DNA of the CDR3 is TGTGCCAGCAGTTTAATCGATGGAAAGTATGGCTACACCTTC. It codes for CASSLIDGKYGYTF. The chain is built from TRBV27 and TRBJ1-2; D ambiguous. Germline V gene data show CDR1 as MNHEY and CDR2 as SMNVEV (reference sequence). V was trimmed by 2 bases and J by 5 bases, leaving 12 bases between them. The CDR3 is 14 amino acids.